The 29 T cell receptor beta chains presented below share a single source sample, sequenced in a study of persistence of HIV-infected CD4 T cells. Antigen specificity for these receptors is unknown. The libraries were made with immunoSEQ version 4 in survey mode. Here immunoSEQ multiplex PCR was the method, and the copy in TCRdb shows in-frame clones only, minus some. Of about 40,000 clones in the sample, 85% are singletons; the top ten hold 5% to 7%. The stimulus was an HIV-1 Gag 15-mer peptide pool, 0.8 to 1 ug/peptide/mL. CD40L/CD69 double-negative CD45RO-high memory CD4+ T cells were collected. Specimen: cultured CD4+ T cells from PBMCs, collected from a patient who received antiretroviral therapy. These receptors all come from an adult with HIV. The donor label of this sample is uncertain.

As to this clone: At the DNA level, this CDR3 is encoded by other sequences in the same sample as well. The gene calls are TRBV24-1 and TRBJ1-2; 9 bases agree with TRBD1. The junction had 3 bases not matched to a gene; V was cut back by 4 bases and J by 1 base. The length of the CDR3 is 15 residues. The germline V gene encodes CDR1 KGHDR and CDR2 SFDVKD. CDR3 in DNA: TGTGCCACCAGTGAAGGGACAGGGATTAACTATGGCTACACCTTC. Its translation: CATSEGTGINYGYTF.

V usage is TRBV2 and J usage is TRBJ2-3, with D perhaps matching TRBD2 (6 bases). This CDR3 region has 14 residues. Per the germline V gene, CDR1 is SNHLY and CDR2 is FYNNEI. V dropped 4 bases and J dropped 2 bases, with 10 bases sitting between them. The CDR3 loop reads CASSGGTNTDTQYF. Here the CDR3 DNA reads TGTGCCAGCAGTGGCGGGACGAACACAGATACGCAGTATTTT.

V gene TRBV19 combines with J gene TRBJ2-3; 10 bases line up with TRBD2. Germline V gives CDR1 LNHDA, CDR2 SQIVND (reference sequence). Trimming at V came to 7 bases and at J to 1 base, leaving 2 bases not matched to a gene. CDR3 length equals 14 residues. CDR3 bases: TGTGCCAGTAACCTAGCGGGGGGCACAGATACGCAGTATTTT. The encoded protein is CASNLAGGTDTQYF.

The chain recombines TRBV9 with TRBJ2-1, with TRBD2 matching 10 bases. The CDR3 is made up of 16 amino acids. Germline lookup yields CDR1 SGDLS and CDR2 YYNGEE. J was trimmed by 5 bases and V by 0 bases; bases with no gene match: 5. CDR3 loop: CASSVGLAGAHNEQFF. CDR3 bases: TGTGCCAGCAGCGTAGGCCTAGCGGGGGCCCACAATGAGCAGTTCTTC.

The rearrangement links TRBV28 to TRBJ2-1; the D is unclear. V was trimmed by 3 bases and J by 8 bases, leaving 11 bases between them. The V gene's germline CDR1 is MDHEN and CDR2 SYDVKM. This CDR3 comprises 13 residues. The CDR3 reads CASSFPGIDEQFF. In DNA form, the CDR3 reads TGTGCCAGCAGTTTTCCAGGCATCGATGAGCAGTTCTTC.

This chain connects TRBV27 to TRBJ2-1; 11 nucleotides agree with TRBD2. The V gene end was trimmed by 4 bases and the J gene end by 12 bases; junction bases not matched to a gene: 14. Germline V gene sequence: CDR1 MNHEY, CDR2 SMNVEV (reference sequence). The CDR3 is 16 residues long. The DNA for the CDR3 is TGTGCCAGCAGTTCTATATTAGCGGGGGGGCGGACGGGGCAGTTCTTC. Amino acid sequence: CASSSILAGGRTGQFF.

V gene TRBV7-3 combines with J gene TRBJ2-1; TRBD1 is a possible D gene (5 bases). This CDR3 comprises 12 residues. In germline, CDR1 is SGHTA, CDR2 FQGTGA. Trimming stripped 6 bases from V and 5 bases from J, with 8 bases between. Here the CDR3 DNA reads TGTGCCAGCAGTTCACAGGACAATGAGCAGTTCTTC. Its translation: CASSSQDNEQFF.

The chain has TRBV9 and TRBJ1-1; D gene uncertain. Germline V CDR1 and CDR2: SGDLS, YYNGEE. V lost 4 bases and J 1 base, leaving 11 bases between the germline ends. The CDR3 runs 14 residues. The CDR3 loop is CASSTRTGNTEAFF. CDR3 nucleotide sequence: TGTGCCAGCAGCACTCGGACGGGGAACACTGAAGCTTTCTTT.

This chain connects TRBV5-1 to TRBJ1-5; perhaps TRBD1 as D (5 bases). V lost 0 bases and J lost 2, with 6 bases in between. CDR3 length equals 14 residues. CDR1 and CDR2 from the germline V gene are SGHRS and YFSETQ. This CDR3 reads CASSLGGGNQPQHF. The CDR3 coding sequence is TGCGCCAGCAGCTTGGGGGGGGGCAATCAGCCCCAGCATTTT.

The CDR3 spells CASSLSGSGANVLTF. CDR3 coding DNA: TGTGCCAGCAGCTTAAGTGGGTCTGGGGCCAACGTCCTGACTTTC. The V call is TRBV7-8, the J call TRBJ2-6; D is ambiguous. The CDR3 is made up of 15 amino acids. V lost 2 bases and J 1 base, leaving 6 bases between the germline ends. Germline assignment: CDR1 SGHVS and CDR2 FQNEAQ.

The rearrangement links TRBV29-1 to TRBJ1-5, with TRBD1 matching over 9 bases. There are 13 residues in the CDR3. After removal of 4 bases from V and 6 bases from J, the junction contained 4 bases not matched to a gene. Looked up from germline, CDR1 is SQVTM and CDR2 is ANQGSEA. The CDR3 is CSVGTGATQPQHF. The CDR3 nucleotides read TGCAGCGTTGGGACAGGGGCCACTCAGCCCCAGCATTTT.

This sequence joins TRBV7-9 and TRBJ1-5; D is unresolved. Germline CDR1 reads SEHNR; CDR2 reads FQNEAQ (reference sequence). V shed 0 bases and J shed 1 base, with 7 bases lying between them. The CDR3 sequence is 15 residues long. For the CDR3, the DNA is TGTGCCAGCAGCTTAGCGCTGGGGAGCAATCAGCCCCAGCATTTT. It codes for CASSLALGSNQPQHF.

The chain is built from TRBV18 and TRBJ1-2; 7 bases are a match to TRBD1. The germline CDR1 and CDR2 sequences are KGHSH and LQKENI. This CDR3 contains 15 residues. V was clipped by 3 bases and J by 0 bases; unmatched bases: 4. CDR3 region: CASSPQGTANYGYTF. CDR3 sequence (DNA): TGTGCCAGCTCACCCCAGGGGACAGCTAACTATGGCTACACCTTC. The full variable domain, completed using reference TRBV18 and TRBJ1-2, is NAGVMQNPRHLVRRRGQEARLRCSPMKGHSHVYWYRQLPEEGLKFMVYLQKENIIDESGMPKERFSAEFPKEGPSILRIQQVVRGDSAAYFCASSPQGTANYGYTFGSGTRLTVV.

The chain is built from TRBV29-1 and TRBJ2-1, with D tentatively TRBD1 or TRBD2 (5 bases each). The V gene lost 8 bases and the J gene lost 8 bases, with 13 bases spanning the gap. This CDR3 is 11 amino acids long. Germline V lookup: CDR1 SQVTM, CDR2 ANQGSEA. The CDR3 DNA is TGCAGCCATGGCCGGGGCGATGAGCAGTTCTTC. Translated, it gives CSHGRGDEQFF.

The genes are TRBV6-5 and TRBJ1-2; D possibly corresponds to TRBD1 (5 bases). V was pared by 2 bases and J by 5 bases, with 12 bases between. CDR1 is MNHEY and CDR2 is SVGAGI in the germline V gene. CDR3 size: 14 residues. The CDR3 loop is CASSYGQGGYGYTF. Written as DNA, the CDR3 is TGTGCCAGCAGTTACGGGCAGGGAGGATATGGCTACACCTTC.

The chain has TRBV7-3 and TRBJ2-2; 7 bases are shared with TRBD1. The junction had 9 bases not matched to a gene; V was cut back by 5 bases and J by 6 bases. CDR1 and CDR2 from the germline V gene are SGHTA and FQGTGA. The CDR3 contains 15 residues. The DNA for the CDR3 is TGTGCCAGCAGCCAAGGACCAGGGGGTGCCGGGGAGCTGTTTTTT. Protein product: CASSQGPGGAGELFF.

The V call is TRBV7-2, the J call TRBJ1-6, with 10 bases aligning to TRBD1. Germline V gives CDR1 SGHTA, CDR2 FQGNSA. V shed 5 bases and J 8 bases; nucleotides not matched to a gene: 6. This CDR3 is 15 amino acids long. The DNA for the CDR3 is TGTGCCAGCAGCCCAAGGACAGGGGGGGATTCACCCCTCCACTTT. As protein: CASSPRTGGDSPLHF.

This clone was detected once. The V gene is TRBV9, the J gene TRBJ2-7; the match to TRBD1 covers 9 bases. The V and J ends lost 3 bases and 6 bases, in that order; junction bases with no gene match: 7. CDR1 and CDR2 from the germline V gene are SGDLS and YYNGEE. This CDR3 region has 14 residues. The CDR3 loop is CASSAPGQGTEQYF. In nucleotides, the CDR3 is TGTGCCAGCAGCGCCCCGGGACAGGGTACCGAGCAGTACTTC. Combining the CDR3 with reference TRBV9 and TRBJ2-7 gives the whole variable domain DSGVTQTPKHLITATGQRVTLRCSPRSGDLSVYWYQQSLDQGLQFLIQYYNGEERAKGNILERFSAQQFPDLHSELNLSSLELGDSALYFCASSAPGQGTEQYFGPGTRLTVT.

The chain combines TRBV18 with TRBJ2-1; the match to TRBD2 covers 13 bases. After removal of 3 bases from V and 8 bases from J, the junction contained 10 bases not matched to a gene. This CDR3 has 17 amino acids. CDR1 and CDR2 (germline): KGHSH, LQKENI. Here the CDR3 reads CASSPVWTSGGEDEQFF. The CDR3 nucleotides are TGTGCCAGCTCACCCGTCTGGACTAGCGGGGGCGAGGATGAGCAGTTCTTC.

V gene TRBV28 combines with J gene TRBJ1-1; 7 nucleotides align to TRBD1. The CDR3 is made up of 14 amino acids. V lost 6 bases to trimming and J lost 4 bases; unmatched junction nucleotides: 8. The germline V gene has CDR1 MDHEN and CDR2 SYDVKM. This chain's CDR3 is CASRSTGQVTEAFF. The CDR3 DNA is TGTGCCAGCAGGTCGACAGGGCAGGTCACTGAAGCTTTCTTT.

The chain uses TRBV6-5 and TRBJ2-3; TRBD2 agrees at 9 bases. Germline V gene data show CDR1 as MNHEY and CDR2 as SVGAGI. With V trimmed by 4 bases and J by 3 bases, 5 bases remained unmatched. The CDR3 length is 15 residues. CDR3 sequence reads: CASSLAGAGTDTQYF. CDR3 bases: TGTGCCAGCAGTTTAGCGGGGGCCGGGACAGATACGCAGTATTTT.

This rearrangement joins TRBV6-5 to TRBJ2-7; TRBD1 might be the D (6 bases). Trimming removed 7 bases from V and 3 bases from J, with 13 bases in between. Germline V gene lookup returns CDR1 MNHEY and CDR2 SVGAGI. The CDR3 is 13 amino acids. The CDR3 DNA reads TGTGCCAGCATGGGGACAAAGCGCTACGAGCAGTACTTC. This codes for CASMGTKRYEQYF.

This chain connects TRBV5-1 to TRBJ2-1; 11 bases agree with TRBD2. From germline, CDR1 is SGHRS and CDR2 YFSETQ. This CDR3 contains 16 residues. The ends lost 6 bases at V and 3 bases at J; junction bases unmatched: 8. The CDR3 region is CASNPELAGGYNEQFF. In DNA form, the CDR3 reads TGCGCCAGCAACCCGGAGCTAGCGGGGGGCTACAATGAGCAGTTCTTC. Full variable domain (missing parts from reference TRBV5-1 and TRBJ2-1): KAGVTQTPRYLIKTRGQQVTLSCSPISGHRSVSWYQQTPGQGLQFLFEYFSETQRNKGNFPGRFSGRQFSNSRSEMNVSTLELGDSALYLCASNPELAGGYNEQFFGPGTRLTVL.

CDR3 sequence (DNA): TGTGCCAGCAGTGAATCGCGGGGTGTAAGGGAAAAACTGTTTTTT. It codes for CASSESRGVREKLFF. The chain employs TRBV2 and TRBJ1-4, with no clear D. Trimming cost V 2 bases and J 8 bases, with 15 bases left between them. Germline CDR1 reads SNHLY; CDR2 reads FYNNEI. The CDR3 is 15 amino acids. The variable domain in full, with the rest retrieved from reference TRBV2 and TRBJ1-4, is EPEVTQTPSHQVTQMGQEVILRCVPISNHLYFYWYRQILGQKVEFLVSFYNNEISEKSEIFDDQFSVERPDGSNFTLKIRSTKLEDSAMYFCASSESRGVREKLFFGSGTQLSVL.

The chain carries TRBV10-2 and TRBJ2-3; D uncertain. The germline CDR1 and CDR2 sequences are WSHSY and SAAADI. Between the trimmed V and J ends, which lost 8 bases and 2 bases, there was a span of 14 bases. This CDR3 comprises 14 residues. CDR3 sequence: CASGDSGYTDTQYF. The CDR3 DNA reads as TGCGCCAGCGGAGATTCAGGCTACACAGATACGCAGTATTTT.

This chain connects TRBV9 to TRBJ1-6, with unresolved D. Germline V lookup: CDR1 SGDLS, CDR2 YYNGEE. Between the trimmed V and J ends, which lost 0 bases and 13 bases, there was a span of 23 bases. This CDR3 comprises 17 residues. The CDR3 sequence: CASSVDSPTVGTIPLHF. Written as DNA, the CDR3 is TGTGCCAGCAGCGTAGACTCACCCACGGTAGGCACCATCCCCCTCCACTTT.

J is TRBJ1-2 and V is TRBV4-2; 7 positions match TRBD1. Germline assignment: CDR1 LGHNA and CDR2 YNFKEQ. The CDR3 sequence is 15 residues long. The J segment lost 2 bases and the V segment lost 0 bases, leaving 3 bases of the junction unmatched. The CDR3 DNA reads TGTGCCAGCAGCCAAGAAGCAGGGGGAAACTATGGCTACACCTTC. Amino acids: CASSQEAGGNYGYTF.

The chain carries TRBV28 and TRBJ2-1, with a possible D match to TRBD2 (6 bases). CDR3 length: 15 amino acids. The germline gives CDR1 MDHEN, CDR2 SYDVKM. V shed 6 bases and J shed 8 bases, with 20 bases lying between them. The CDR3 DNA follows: TGTGCCAGCAGCTATCACCCTGTGCGGGGCCATGAGCAGTTCTTC. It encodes CASSYHPVRGHEQFF.

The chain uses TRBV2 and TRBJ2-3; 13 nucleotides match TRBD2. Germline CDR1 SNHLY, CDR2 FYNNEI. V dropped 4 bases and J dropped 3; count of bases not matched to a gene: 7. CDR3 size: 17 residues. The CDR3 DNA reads TGTGCCAGCAGTGGACTAGCGGGGGGCCCCACGACAGATACGCAGTATTTT. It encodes CASSGLAGGPTTDTQYF.